These 30 T cell receptor beta chains were sequenced from one sample in a study of OX40 agonist ivuxolimab in advanced cancers. The table came from immunoSEQ multiplex PCR; TCRdb's copy has only in-frame clones and leaves some out. The data contain 55,000 to 75,000 clones, 87% of them singletons. Sequences were derived from CD4+ or CD8+ T cells sorted from blood, sampled in a trial of the OX40 agonist ivuxolimab. The receptors derive from an adult with an advanced solid tumor such as melanoma, head and neck, liver or kidney cancer.

Notes on this clone: One end of the junction does not line up with germline, which may come from a read error. The V call is TRBV4-2, the J call TRBJ1-4; D not resolved. This CDR3 spans 14 amino acids. Germline CDR1 LGHNA, CDR2 YNFKEQ. This CDR3 reads CTSSQPATNEKLFF. In nucleotides, the CDR3 is TGTACCAGCAGCCAGCCGGCAACTAATGAAAAACTGTTTTTT.

V and J are TRBV5-6 and TRBJ2-1; the D gene is possibly TRBD1 (6 bases). The CDR3 contains 15 residues. Deletions cut 4 bases from V and 0 bases from J, with 11 bases between. Germline CDR1 is SGHDT and CDR2 is YYEEEE. CDR3 nucleotide sequence: TGTGCCAGCAGCCCGGACAGTGGCTCCTACAATGAGCAGTTCTTC. Translated: CASSPDSGSYNEQFF.

The CDR3 region is CASTARRGDGGKNIQYF. CDR3 sequence (DNA): TGTGCCAGTACCGCCCGGAGAGGGGACGGGGGCAAAAACATTCAGTACTTC. V and J are TRBV19 and TRBJ2-4, with D perhaps TRBD2 (6 bases). The CDR3 is made up of 17 amino acids. Germline assignment: CDR1 LNHDA and CDR2 SQIVND (reference sequence). The V and J ends lost 7 bases and 3 bases respectively, with 22 bases between them.

CDR3 nucleotides: TGTGCCAGCAGCTCAACCCCGAAGTTGGGCGGGCAATACACAGATACGCAGTATTTT. The encoded protein is CASSSTPKLGGQYTDTQYF. The rearrangement joins TRBV7-2 to TRBJ2-3; the D gene is possibly TRBD2 (5 bases). V dropped 4 bases and J dropped 2 bases, with 25 bases sitting between them. This CDR3 spans 19 amino acids. The germline V gene encodes CDR1 SGHTA and CDR2 FQGNSA.

The genes are TRBV4-3 and TRBJ2-7; D remains unclear. This CDR3 is 14 amino acids long. The ends were cut back, 4 bases at V and 0 bases at J, with 10 bases in the middle. Germline-derived CDR1 and CDR2 are LGHNA and YSLEER. The CDR3 DNA follows: TGCGCCAGCAGCCTCGACCGCAGCTCCTACGAGCAGTACTTC. Its translation is CASSLDRSSYEQYF.

This clone was counted a single time. V gene TRBV29-1 combines with J gene TRBJ1-2; D is unresolved. The CDR3 loop spans 12 amino acids. Germline V CDR1 and CDR2: SQVTM, ANQGSEA. V was clipped by 1 base and J by 3 bases, with 6 bases between them. The CDR3 region is CSVEVNHYGYTF. The CDR3 DNA sequence: TGCAGCGTTGAAGTCAATCACTATGGCTACACCTTC.

This rearrangement joins TRBV7-2 to TRBJ2-1; the D gene is possibly TRBD2 (6 bases). Germline lookup yields CDR1 SGHTA and CDR2 FQGNSA. The CDR3 covers 16 residues. Deletions cut 5 bases from V and 2 bases from J, with 16 bases between. The CDR3 nucleotides read TGTGCCAGCAGCCCCACGGGGCAGCGGGCCTACAATGAGCAGTTCTTC. Protein: CASSPTGQRAYNEQFF.

The chain uses TRBV27 and TRBJ2-2; 7 nucleotides line up with TRBD2. Germline V gene sequence: CDR1 MNHEY, CDR2 SMNVEV (reference sequence). V dropped 3 bases and J dropped 2; count of bases not matched to a gene: 3. The CDR3 spans 15 residues. The CDR3 region is CASSFGTTNTGELFF. CDR3 nucleotides: TGTGCCAGCAGTTTCGGGACTACTAACACCGGGGAGCTGTTTTTT.

The chain combines TRBV6-5 with TRBJ2-7; tentative D call: TRBD2 (5 bases). The germline V gene has CDR1 MNHEY and CDR2 SVGAGI. V was cut by 6 bases and J by 7 bases, with 22 bases left in between. The CDR3 extends over 15 amino acids. The DNA of the CDR3 is TGTGCCAGCAGGTACGAAGGCGGGTTCACGGGGGAGCAGTACTTC. Protein: CASRYEGGFTGEQYF.

The chain recombines TRBV30 with TRBJ2-5; D not certain. Deletions cut 8 bases from V and 2 bases from J, with 12 bases between. CDR1 and CDR2 (germline): GTSNPN, SVGIG (reference sequence). CDR3 size: 12 residues. The CDR3 DNA sequence: TGTGCCCTAAGCCCAGAGCAAGAGACCCAGTACTTC. Protein sequence: CALSPEQETQYF.

The V and J genes are TRBV5-1 and TRBJ1-1; TRBD1 matches 8 bases. In germline, CDR1 is SGHRS, CDR2 YFSETQ. The trim removed 3 bases at V and 8 bases at J, leaving 6 bases unmatched. CDR3 length: 13 residues. The CDR3 loop is CASSSLQGEEAFF. For the CDR3, the DNA is TGCGCCAGCAGCTCCCTACAGGGGGAAGAAGCTTTCTTT.

The chain carries TRBV27 and TRBJ1-1, with 9 bases matching TRBD1. V trimming: 3 bases; J trimming: 4 bases; junction bases outside the gene matches: 12. Looked up from germline, CDR1 is MNHEY and CDR2 is SMNVEV (reference sequence). CDR3 length: 17 residues. CDR3 sequence: CASSFRTGALKSTEAFF. In DNA, the CDR3 is TGTGCCAGCAGTTTTAGGACAGGGGCGCTCAAAAGCACTGAAGCTTTCTTT.

V usage is TRBV29-1 and J usage is TRBJ2-1; unclear D gene. V was clipped by 3 bases and J by 8 bases, with 17 bases between them. CDR3 length: 14 residues. Germline V gene lookup returns CDR1 SQVTM and CDR2 ANQGSEA. This chain's CDR3 is CSVEGSLIGDEQFF. CDR3 nucleotides: TGCAGCGTTGAGGGCAGCTTGATTGGCGATGAGCAGTTCTTC.

V is TRBV7-2 and J is TRBJ1-4; D is perhaps TRBD1 (6 bases). Per germline, CDR1 SGHTA and CDR2 FQGNSA. This CDR3 contains 16 residues. Trimming took 4 bases from V and 6 from J, leaving 18 bases between them. The CDR3, as DNA: TGTGCCAGCAGCTCCCGACAGGCTCAGGATTATGAAAAACTGTTTTTT. It encodes CASSSRQAQDYEKLFF.

The rearrangement uses TRBV28 and TRBJ1-5; D remains unclear. This CDR3 spans 13 amino acids. Germline CDR1 reads MDHEN; CDR2 reads SYDVKM. V was pared by 3 bases and J by 7 bases, with 10 bases between. CDR3 in DNA: TGTGCCAGCAGTTTTTCCGCCGGACAGCCCCAGCATTTT. It translates to CASSFSAGQPQHF.

The chain combines TRBV5-5 with TRBJ1-1; TRBD1 agrees at 7 bases. This CDR3 has 16 amino acids. Unmatched junction bases numbered 11, after V lost 2 bases and J lost 4 bases. Germline CDR1 reads SGHKS; CDR2 reads YYEKEE (reference sequence). CDR3 region: CASSLTGAGYATEAFF. Here the CDR3 DNA reads TGTGCCAGCAGCTTAACAGGGGCTGGGTACGCCACTGAAGCTTTCTTT. Complete variable domain (other parts from reference TRBV5-5 and TRBJ1-1): DAGVTQSPTHLIKTRGQQVTLRCSPISGHKSVSWYQQVLGQGPQFIFQYYEKEERGRGNFPDRFSARQFPNYSSELNVNALLLGDSALYLCASSLTGAGYATEAFFGQGTRLTVV.

This clone has just a few counts. V gene TRBV14 combines with J gene TRBJ1-1; D remains unclear. Trimming stripped 5 bases from V and 6 bases from J, with 22 bases between. This CDR3 has 16 amino acids. Germline CDR1 SGHDN, CDR2 FVKESK. CDR3 in DNA: TGTGCCAGCAGCGAATCCTATGACCCTCGAGGCTCTGAAGCTTTCTTT. Encoded protein: CASSESYDPRGSEAFF.

This sequence joins TRBV5-8 and TRBJ1-6, with no clear D. With 3 bases removed from V and 2 bases from J, the gap between germline ends came to 12 bases. Looked up from germline, CDR1 is SGHTS and CDR2 is YDEGEE. The CDR3 sequence is 16 residues long. The CDR3 nucleotides read TGTGCCAGCAGCTCTACGGGTAGGACCTATAATTCACCCCTCCACTTT. Translated: CASSSTGRTYNSPLHF. Full variable domain (outside the CDR3, taken from reference TRBV5-8 and TRBJ1-6): EAGVTQSPTHLIKTRGQQATLRCSPISGHTSVYWYQQALGLGLQFLLWYDEGEERNRGNFPPRFSGRQFPNYSSELNVNALELEDSALYLCASSSTGRTYNSPLHFGNGTRLTVT.

The genes are TRBV5-1 and TRBJ2-7; 9 bases map to TRBD2. This CDR3 comprises 12 residues. V was clipped by 2 bases and J by 7 bases; unmatched bases: 1. The germline V gene encodes CDR1 SGHRS and CDR2 YFSETQ. CDR3 in amino acids: CASSFTSGEQYF. The DNA of the CDR3 is TGCGCCAGCAGCTTTACTAGCGGGGAGCAGTACTTC.

The rearrangement uses TRBV7-2 and TRBJ2-3; 9 positions match TRBD2. The germline V gene has CDR1 SGHTA and CDR2 FQGNSA. The CDR3 length is 16 residues. V shed 2 bases and J 5 bases; nucleotides not matched to a gene: 8. The CDR3: CASSLSRGLAQDTQYF. CDR3 DNA sequence: TGTGCCAGCAGCTTAAGCAGGGGACTAGCACAAGATACGCAGTATTTT.

The rearrangement links TRBV28 to TRBJ2-7; 7 bases align to TRBD1. The ends lost 8 bases at V and 10 bases at J; junction bases unmatched: 14. This CDR3 is built from 13 residues. Per the germline V gene, CDR1 is MDHEN and CDR2 is SYDVKM. DNA for the CDR3: TGTGCCAGCCACAACAGGGGTACGGGTACCCAGTACTTC. The encoded protein is CASHNRGTGTQYF.

The V gene is TRBV11-2, the J gene TRBJ1-4; TRBD1 matches at 9 bases. CDR1 is SGHAT and CDR2 is FQNNGV in the germline V gene. V lost 4 bases, J lost 7 bases, and 16 bases stayed unmatched. The CDR3 covers 18 residues. CDR3 nucleotide sequence: TGTGCCAGCAGCTCAGACAGGGCTCGACAGGGGGAGGTTGAAAAACTGTTTTTT. Protein: CASSSDRARQGEVEKLFF.

This chain joins TRBV5-1 and TRBJ2-3; 7 bases align to TRBD1. CDR1 and CDR2 (germline): SGHRS, YFSETQ. After removal of 4 bases from V and 2 bases from J, the junction contained 7 bases not matched to a gene. The CDR3 is made up of 15 amino acids. In DNA, the CDR3 is TGCGCCAGCAGCCTGTGGGGACAGACCACAGATACGCAGTATTTT. It specifies CASSLWGQTTDTQYF.

This sequence joins TRBV7-2 and TRBJ1-1; D not certain. The CDR3 is 13 residues long. Trimming removed 5 bases from V and 0 bases from J, with 7 bases in between. The germline CDR1 and CDR2 sequences are SGHTA and FQGNSA. The CDR3 sequence: CASSPMMNTEAFF. The DNA for the CDR3 is TGTGCCAGCAGCCCTATGATGAACACTGAAGCTTTCTTT.

This sequence joins TRBV19 and TRBJ2-5, with D possibly being TRBD2 (6 bases). TRBJ2-7 matches the DNA end more closely, so the J call is doubtful. Germline V gene data show CDR1 as LNHDA and CDR2 as SQIVND (reference sequence). There are 16 residues in the CDR3. CDR3 region: CASSIDRDSPSYEQYF. The DNA for the CDR3 is TGTGCCAGTAGTATAGATAGGGACTCTCCCTCCTACGAGCAGTACTTC.

The chain recombines TRBV2 with TRBJ2-3; no clear D gene. V lost 8 bases, J lost 2 bases, and 5 bases lay in between. The germline V gene has CDR1 SNHLY and CDR2 FYNNEI. This CDR3 has 11 residues. In nucleotides, the CDR3 is TGTGCCAGCCAGAACACAGATACGCAGTATTTT. This translates into CASQNTDTQYF.

The rearrangement links TRBV4-1 to TRBJ2-5, with D unresolved. CDR3 length: 12 residues. The germline gives CDR1 MGHRA, CDR2 YSYEKL. Trimming took off 1 base at V and 9 bases at J, with 9 bases between the two ends. CDR3 region: CASSQVRSPQYF. The CDR3 region has the DNA TGCGCCAGCAGCCAAGTAAGGAGCCCCCAGTACTTC.

This chain joins TRBV6-1 and TRBJ2-5, with D unresolved. Trimming took 9 bases from V and 4 from J, leaving 12 bases between them. Germline CDR1 reads MNHNS; CDR2 reads SASEGT. CDR3 length: 12 residues. The CDR3 DNA sequence: TGTGCCAGTCGGCGTGGGCTAGAGACCCAGTACTTC. Amino acid sequence: CASRRGLETQYF.

This clone has a handful of counts. V and J are TRBV5-6 and TRBJ1-6; TRBD1 aligns across 7 bases. CDR1 SGHDT and CDR2 YYEEEE come from the germline V gene. The CDR3 contains 15 residues. Unmatched junction bases numbered 9, after V lost 5 bases and J lost 7 bases. Here the CDR3 reads CASSYTGAPNSPLHF. The CDR3 DNA follows: TGTGCCAGCAGTTACACAGGGGCTCCCAATTCACCCCTCCACTTT.

The V and J genes are TRBV11-1 and TRBJ1-5; TRBD1 is a possible D gene (6 bases). The CDR3 is 17 amino acids. V was pared by 6 bases and J by 0 bases, with 18 bases between. CDR1 is SGHAT, CDR2 FQDESV, per germline (reference sequence). Written as DNA, the CDR3 is TGTGCCAGCAGACCCACAGGGCATCCATTTAGCAATCAGCCCCAGCATTTT. Translating gives CASRPTGHPFSNQPQHF.